The rows below give T cell receptor beta chains drawn from one sample of a study of response to subunit inactivated influenza vaccine. TCRdb analysed the RT-PCR reads with MiXCR anew, one entry per CDR3 protein. This repertoire shows about 650,000 distinct CDR3 sequences, 14% found once; its top ten account for 6% to 9.5%. Sequences were derived from PBMCs from blood, sampled roughly 15 days before vaccination. These receptors all come from a man aged 45-65 years who received an inactivated influenza vaccine. Each CDR3 is given with its conserved first and last residue. D genes are given only for firm matches. Part of the rows lack a size; the others show once, few, many or a class for expanded clones.

d_call: TRBD2
j_call: TRBJ2-3
clone_size: few
v_call: TRBV7-9
cdr3_aa: CASRRLGLAGKDTQYF
cdr3_nt: TGTGCCAGCAGACGACTTGGACTAGCGGGAAAAGATACGCAGTATTTT

d_call: TRBD2
j_call: TRBJ2-5
clone_size: many
v_call: TRBV7-2
cdr3_aa: CASSFLAGTPETQYF
cdr3_nt: TGTGCCAGCAGCTTTCTAGCGGGAACTCCGGAGACCCAGTACTTC

d_call: -
j_call: TRBJ1-5
clone_size: few
v_call: TRBV6-4
cdr3_aa: CASSDSPAF
cdr3_nt: TGTGCCAGCAGTGACTCGCCAGCTTTT

d_call: -
j_call: TRBJ2-2
clone_size: -
v_call: TRBV5-4
cdr3_aa: CASSLWMGQNTGELFF
cdr3_nt: TGTGCCAGCAGCTTGTGGATGGGACAGAACACCGGGGAGCTGTTTTTT

d_call: TRBD2
j_call: TRBJ2-7
clone_size: -
v_call: TRBV20-1
cdr3_aa: CSASLAETVLNEQYF
cdr3_nt: TGCAGTGCGTCACTAGCGGAGACGGTATTAAACGAGCAGTACTTC

d_call: TRBD2
j_call: TRBJ2-7
clone_size: many
v_call: TRBV20-1
cdr3_aa: CSSWTSGSAEQYF
cdr3_nt: TGCAGTTCGTGGACTAGCGGGAGTGCAGAGCAGTACTTC

d_call: -
j_call: TRBJ2-7
clone_size: -
v_call: TRBV27
cdr3_aa: CASSSLFRGAPYEQYF
cdr3_nt: TGTGCCAGCAGTAGTCTTTTCCGGGGGGCCCCCTACGAGCAGTACTTC

d_call: -
j_call: TRBJ2-1
clone_size: many
v_call: TRBV12-3/TRBV12-4
cdr3_aa: CASSLRAGEQFF
cdr3_nt: TGTGCCAGCAGTTTAAGGGCGGGAGAGCAGTTCTTC

d_call: TRBD1
j_call: TRBJ2-2
clone_size: -
v_call: TRBV7-6
cdr3_aa: CASSLALGQENTGELFF
cdr3_nt: TGTGCCAGCAGCTTAGCGCTGGGACAGGAAAACACCGGGGAGCTGTTTTTT

d_call: -
j_call: TRBJ1-6
clone_size: many
v_call: TRBV12-3/TRBV12-4
cdr3_aa: CASSPPQVSPLHF
cdr3_nt: TGTGCCAGCAGTCCCCCCCAGGTTTCACCCCTCCACTTT

d_call: TRBD1
j_call: TRBJ2-7
clone_size: few
v_call: TRBV28
cdr3_aa: CASILQGAGEQYF
cdr3_nt: TGTGCCAGCATCCTACAGGGGGCCGGGGAGCAGTACTTC

d_call: TRBD2
j_call: TRBJ2-7
clone_size: many
v_call: TRBV5-1
cdr3_aa: CASSLDGLAGGIEQYF
cdr3_nt: TGCGCCAGCAGCTTAGATGGACTAGCGGGAGGGATCGAGCAGTACTTC

d_call: TRBD2
j_call: TRBJ2-7
clone_size: many
v_call: TRBV7-6
cdr3_aa: CASSLAETSGAYEQYF
cdr3_nt: TGTGCCAGCAGCTTAGCGGAGACTAGCGGTGCCTACGAGCAGTACTTC

d_call: -
j_call: TRBJ2-2
clone_size: -
v_call: TRBV6-5
cdr3_aa: CASSYGFKGSGELFF
cdr3_nt: TGTGCCAGCAGTTACGGGTTTAAGGGTAGCGGGGAGCTGTTTTTT

d_call: TRBD2
j_call: TRBJ2-2
clone_size: many
v_call: TRBV12-3/TRBV12-4
cdr3_aa: CASTATSGRAAGELFF
cdr3_nt: TGTGCCAGCACCGCGACTAGCGGGAGGGCCGCGGGGGAGCTGTTTTTT

d_call: -
j_call: TRBJ1-3
clone_size: -
v_call: TRBV7-2
cdr3_aa: CASSWHSGNTIYF
cdr3_nt: TGTGCCAGCAGCTGGCACTCTGGAAACACCATATATTTT

d_call: TRBD2
j_call: TRBJ2-1
clone_size: -
v_call: TRBV3-1
cdr3_aa: CASSLSGAGTYNEQFF
cdr3_nt: TGTGCCAGCAGCCTCAGCGGGGCGGGGACCTACAATGAGCAGTTCTTC

d_call: TRBD1
j_call: TRBJ2-3
clone_size: -
v_call: TRBV10-3
cdr3_aa: CAINGQGKTDTQYF
cdr3_nt: TGTGCCATCAATGGACAGGGAAAGACAGATACGCAGTATTTT

d_call: TRBD1
j_call: TRBJ2-1
clone_size: few
v_call: TRBV5-1
cdr3_aa: CASSFGQGPNNEQFF
cdr3_nt: TGCGCCAGCAGCTTCGGACAGGGCCCTAACAATGAGCAGTTCTTC

d_call: -
j_call: TRBJ2-1
clone_size: -
v_call: TRBV7-2
cdr3_aa: CASSPLDHYGDEQFF
cdr3_nt: TGTGCCAGCAGCCCCCTAGACCACTACGGCGATGAGCAGTTCTTC

d_call: TRBD2
j_call: TRBJ2-7
clone_size: -
v_call: TRBV7-2
cdr3_aa: CASSFSSGTEQYF
cdr3_nt: TGTGCCAGCAGCTTCTCTAGCGGGACCGAGCAGTACTTC

d_call: -
j_call: TRBJ2-2
clone_size: -
v_call: TRBV4-2
cdr3_aa: CASSQDNRVDTGELFF
cdr3_nt: TGTGCCAGCAGCCAAGATAACCGAGTCGACACCGGGGAGCTGTTTTTT

d_call: TRBD1
j_call: TRBJ2-7
clone_size: few
v_call: TRBV5-1
cdr3_aa: CASNSGTGSYEQYF
cdr3_nt: TGCGCCAGCAACTCCGGGACAGGGTCCTACGAGCAGTACTTC